These 26 T cell receptor beta chains originate from one sample sequenced in a study of human T cells and chemical hapten exposure. One entry per CDR3 protein results from TCRdb running MiXCR on the RACE reads. The table lists some 88,000 distinct CDR3 sequences, 8% to 13% of them singletons. Time point given: patch test 2, 6 weeks after DPC sensitization. As for treatment: therapeutic diphenylcyclopropenone sensitization with weekly scalp DPC. The material was whole blood, obtained in connection with sensitization to the hapten diphenylcyclopropenone (DPC). These receptors originate from a man aged 35 to 55 with alopecia areata. Some clones in this sample may be carry-over from other donors' samples.

This clonotype was seen a few times. In DNA, the CDR3 is TGTGCCAGCAGTTACTCAAGAGTCGGACTCTCATCGAACAATGAGCAGTTCTTC. Amino acid sequence: CASSYSRVGLSSNNEQFF. This chain links TRBV6-5 with TRBJ2-1, with D possibly matching TRBD2 (5 bases). Germline CDR1 and CDR2: MNHEY and SVGAGI. The length of the CDR3 is 18 residues. Trimming removed 0 bases at V and 5 bases at J, with 20 bases between.

The chain combines TRBV28 with TRBJ2-2; TRBD1 agrees at 9 bases. The CDR3 length is 16 residues. Germline V gives CDR1 MDHEN, CDR2 SYDVKM. The ends lost 6 bases at V and 0 bases at J; junction bases unmatched: 5. The CDR3 bases are TGTGCCAGCAGGGAAACAGGGGGCCCGAACACCGGGGAGCTGTTTTTT. This gives the protein CASRETGGPNTGELFF.

This clonotype was counted a few times. This chain links TRBV10-3 with TRBJ2-6; TRBD1 matches 10 bases. V was clipped by 10 bases and J by 4 bases; unmatched bases: 7. This CDR3 contains 15 residues. Germline V CDR1 and CDR2: ENHRY, SYGVKD. The CDR3, as DNA: TGTGCCACCGGGACAGGGGACTCGGGGGCCAACGTCCTGACTTTC. Protein product: CATGTGDSGANVLTF.

The rearrangement links TRBV29-1 to TRBJ1-6; D uncertain. CDR1 and CDR2 (germline): SQVTM, ANQGSEA. This CDR3 has 12 residues. The V and J ends lost 4 bases and 8 bases respectively, with 9 bases between them. The CDR3 protein is CSVGASDSPLHF. CDR3 DNA: TGCAGCGTTGGGGCGAGTGATTCACCCCTCCACTTT.

The chain links TRBV6-4 to TRBJ2-2, with 9 bases lining up with TRBD2. The V and J ends lost 3 bases and 3 bases, in that order; junction bases with no gene match: 2. CDR1 and CDR2 from the germline V gene are MRHNA and SNTAGT. The CDR3 has 15 amino acids. The CDR3 protein is CASSELAGDTGELFF. The CDR3 DNA sequence: TGTGCCAGCAGTGAATTAGCGGGGGACACCGGGGAGCTGTTTTTT.

Many counts were recorded for this clonotype. V usage is TRBV10-3 and J usage is TRBJ2-1; 11 bases line up with TRBD2. V lost 7 bases and J lost 5; bases outside the gene matches: 10. The CDR3 is 16 amino acids. Germline CDR1 ENHRY, CDR2 SYGVKD. CDR3 sequence (DNA): TGTGCCATCACAAAACTTCTGGGACTAGCGGACAATGAGCAGTTCTTC. Translation: CAITKLLGLADNEQFF.

Only a few counts were recorded for this clonotype. This chain uses TRBV5-4 with TRBJ1-6; D is ambiguous. Germline lookup yields CDR1 SGHNT and CDR2 YYREEE (reference sequence). This CDR3 region has 14 residues. Trimming took 4 bases from V and 7 from J, leaving 12 bases between them. Here the CDR3 reads CASSLRAVNSPLHF. CDR3 sequence (DNA): TGTGCCAGCAGCCTCCGGGCCGTAAATTCACCCCTCCACTTT.

Ten or more counts support this clonotype. This chain connects TRBV7-8 to TRBJ1-1; 10 nucleotides line up with TRBD1. This CDR3 is 21 amino acids long. Germline trimming cut 2 bases from V and 2 bases from J; bases unmatched to any gene: 20. Germline values: CDR1 SGHVS, CDR2 FQNEAQ. The CDR3 here is CASSLIKKGRDRGGVNTEAFF. The CDR3 nucleotides are TGTGCCAGCAGCTTAATCAAAAAGGGTCGGGACAGGGGCGGCGTAAACACTGAAGCTTTCTTT.

The CDR3 is CASSLNGPSGNNEQFF. The CDR3 region has the DNA TGTGCCAGCAGCTTAAACGGGCCTAGCGGTAACAATGAGCAGTTCTTC. The genes are TRBV7-3 and TRBJ2-1; TRBD2 agrees at 7 bases. Per germline, CDR1 SGHTA and CDR2 FQGTGA. The CDR3 has 16 residues. Unmatched junction bases numbered 8, after V lost 1 base and J lost 5 bases.

This clonotype was seen only a few times. The chain's CDR3 is CAIRTPAGDTQYF. The CDR3 DNA follows: TGTGCCATCAGGACCCCGGCCGGGGATACGCAGTATTTT. The chain uses TRBV10-3 and TRBJ2-3; D gene uncertain. CDR1 is ENHRY and CDR2 is SYGVKD in the germline V gene. V was trimmed by 6 bases and J by 6 bases, leaving 13 bases between them. CDR3 length: 13 amino acids.

The V gene is TRBV6-5, the J gene TRBJ2-7; D call uncertain. Trimming stripped 7 bases from V and 9 bases from J, with 16 bases between. The germline V gene encodes CDR1 MNHEY and CDR2 SVGAGI. The length of the CDR3 is 12 residues. CDR3 residues: CASIPASPGQYV. CDR3 DNA: TGTGCCAGCATTCCTGCCTCGCCCGGGCAGTACGTC.

The V call is TRBV15, the J call TRBJ2-3; 8 positions match TRBD1. The V segment lost 8 bases and the J segment 2 bases; nucleotides outside the gene matches: 9. The CDR3 is 15 amino acids. CDR1 and CDR2 (germline): LNHNV, YYDKDF (reference sequence). The CDR3 region is CATGTGGRDTDTQYF. The CDR3, as DNA: TGTGCCACCGGAACAGGGGGTAGGGACACAGATACGCAGTATTTT.

This clonotype was recorded at least ten times. The chain links TRBV29-1 to TRBJ2-7; D might be TRBD1 or TRBD2, each matching 5 bases. The germline V gene encodes CDR1 SQVTM and CDR2 ANQGSEA. The CDR3 has 13 residues. V was pared by 4 bases and J by 5 bases, with 15 bases between. CDR3 DNA: TGCAGCGTTGTCTTATTGGGGGAAGACGAGCAGTACTTC. Protein sequence: CSVVLLGEDEQYF.

This clonotype was observed many times. V and J are TRBV5-4 and TRBJ1-4, with 8 bases lining up with TRBD1. CDR3 length: 14 amino acids. CDR1 and CDR2 from the germline V gene are SGHNT and YYREEE (reference sequence). V dropped 4 bases and J dropped 3; count of bases not matched to a gene: 2. CDR3 sequence: CASSRDRPNEKLFF. CDR3 bases: TGTGCCAGCAGCAGGGACAGGCCTAATGAAAAACTGTTTTTT.

This clonotype appeared a few times. The V and J genes are TRBV9 and TRBJ2-3; TRBD2 might be the D (6 bases). With 3 bases removed from V and 0 bases from J, the gap between germline ends came to 11 bases. There are 15 residues in the CDR3. Germline V gene sequence: CDR1 SGDLS, CDR2 YYNGEE. CDR3 bases: TGTGCCAGCAGCGAGACTAGGACTAGCACAGATACGCAGTATTTT. Its protein is CASSETRTSTDTQYF. Full variable domain (outside the CDR3, taken from reference TRBV9 and TRBJ2-3): DSGVTQTPKHLITATGQRVTLRCSPRSGDLSVYWYQQSLDQGLQFLIQYYNGEERAKGNILERFSAQQFPDLHSELNLSSLELGDSALYFCASSETRTSTDTQYFGPGTRLTVL.

V is TRBV9 and J is TRBJ2-7; 11 positions match TRBD2. V shed 3 bases, J shed 0 bases, and the junction held 2 bases outside the gene matches. This CDR3 has 15 amino acids. CDR1 and CDR2 from the germline V gene are SGDLS and YYNGEE. The CDR3 spells CASSGGLAASYEQYF. The CDR3 DNA follows: TGTGCCAGCAGCGGGGGACTAGCGGCCTCCTACGAGCAGTACTTC.

This clonotype was detected ten times or more. This chain connects TRBV21-1 to TRBJ1-5; the table's D call of TRBD1 was not tested on the DNA. TRBV21-1 is an annotated pseudogene. The CDR3 totals 17 residues. DNA of the CDR3: TGTGCCAGCAGCACTCAAGCCAGGGAGCTAAGCAATCAGCCCCAGCATTTT. It encodes CASSTQARELSNQPQHF.

This clonotype was detected only a few times. The V call is TRBV7-2, the J call TRBJ2-5; 10 bases map to TRBD2. The germline V gene encodes CDR1 SGHTA and CDR2 FQGNSA. The J segment lost 2 bases and the V segment lost 4 bases, leaving 4 bases of the junction unmatched. There are 15 residues in the CDR3. CDR3 nucleotide sequence: TGTGCCAGCAGCTGGACTAGCGGAGTACAAGAGACCCAGTACTTC. It translates to CASSWTSGVQETQYF.

This clonotype was seen only a few times. The chain is built from TRBV18 and TRBJ1-5; D might be TRBD1 (5 bases). This CDR3 contains 17 residues. Trimming removed 3 bases from V and 0 bases from J, with 15 bases in between. Germline assignment: CDR1 KGHSH and CDR2 LQKENI. CDR3 sequence reads: CASSPTDSTYSNQPQHF. The CDR3 bases are TGTGCCAGCTCACCTACTGACAGTACGTATAGCAATCAGCCCCAGCATTTT.

This clonotype was seen only a few times. At one end, the junction sequence differs from germline, possibly due to a read error. The J gene is TRBJ1-1, the V gene TRBV24-1, with D possibly matching TRBD1 (6 bases). Germline lookup yields CDR1 KGHDR and CDR2 SFDVKD. The CDR3 contains 17 residues. CDR3 DNA sequence: TGTGCCACCAGTGATTCGAGGGGGGGTAGTTGGGACACTGAAGCCTTCTTT. This codes for CATSDSRGGSWDTEAFF.

This sequence joins TRBV5-5 and TRBJ2-5; D might be TRBD2 (5 bases). This CDR3 contains 15 residues. CDR1 is SGHKS and CDR2 is YYEKEE in the germline V gene (reference sequence). Trimming took 3 bases from V and 2 from J, leaving 14 bases between them. DNA for the CDR3: TGTGCCAGCAGCTCCCGCGAGGGAAGTCAAGAGACCCAGTACTTC. This codes for CASSSREGSQETQYF.

This clonotype turned up a few times. This chain links TRBV10-3 with TRBJ2-5, with 9 positions matching TRBD2. This CDR3 spans 15 amino acids. Looked up from germline, CDR1 is ENHRY and CDR2 is SYGVKD. The ends lost 10 bases at V and 4 bases at J; junction bases unmatched: 13. The CDR3 spells CATTESSGRSETQYF. Here the CDR3 DNA reads TGTGCCACCACGGAGAGTAGCGGGAGATCAGAGACCCAGTACTTC.

The rearrangement links TRBV20-1 to TRBJ1-1; D perhaps matches TRBD1 (5 bases). This CDR3 has 14 residues. Germline CDR1 reads DFQATT; CDR2 reads SNEGSKA (reference sequence). The ends were cut back, 1 base at V and 7 bases at J, with 16 bases in the middle. CDR3 protein: CSARVSRAENEAFF. The CDR3 DNA reads TGCAGTGCTAGAGTATCCAGGGCTGAAAATGAAGCTTTCTTT.

The gene calls are TRBV10-3 and TRBJ2-3; TRBD2 agrees at 11 bases. The CDR3 runs 16 residues. Germline CDR1 ENHRY, CDR2 SYGVKD. V lost 0 bases, J lost 6 bases, and 5 bases stayed unmatched. The CDR3 reads CAISESASGRRDTQYF. CDR3 coding DNA: TGTGCCATCAGTGAGTCGGCTAGCGGGAGGAGGGATACGCAGTATTTT.

Ten or more counts support this clonotype. The rearrangement links TRBV29-1 to TRBJ2-3; D uncertain. CDR1 is SQVTM and CDR2 is ANQGSEA in the germline V gene. The CDR3 consists of 14 residues. The germline V and J ends were trimmed by 7 bases and 0 bases, with 14 bases remaining between them. This chain's CDR3 is CSADPLRSTDTQYF. CDR3 nucleotides: TGCAGCGCTGACCCATTGCGGAGCACAGATACGCAGTATTTT.

This clonotype was detected ten times or more. The chain joins TRBV18 to TRBJ1-5; D may be TRBD1 (5 bases). CDR1 KGHSH and CDR2 LQKENI come from the germline V gene. Trimming shortened V by 3 bases and J by 4 bases, and 7 bases separated the two germline ends. CDR3 length: 13 amino acids. CDR3 protein: CASSPGENQPQHF. CDR3 coding DNA: TGTGCCAGCTCACCGGGGGAGAATCAGCCCCAGCATTTT.